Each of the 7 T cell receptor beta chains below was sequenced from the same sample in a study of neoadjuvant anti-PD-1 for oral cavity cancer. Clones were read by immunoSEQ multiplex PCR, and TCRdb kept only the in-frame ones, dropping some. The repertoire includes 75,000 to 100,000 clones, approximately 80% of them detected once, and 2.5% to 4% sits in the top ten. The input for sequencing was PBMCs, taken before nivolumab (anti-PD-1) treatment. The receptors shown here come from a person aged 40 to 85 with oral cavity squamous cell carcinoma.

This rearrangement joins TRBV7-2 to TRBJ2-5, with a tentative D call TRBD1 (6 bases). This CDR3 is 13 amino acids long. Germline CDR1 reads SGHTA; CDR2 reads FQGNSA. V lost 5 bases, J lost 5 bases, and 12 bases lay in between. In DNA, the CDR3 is TGTGCCAGCAGCCATGACAGGCGGGAGACCCAGTACTTC. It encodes CASSHDRRETQYF.

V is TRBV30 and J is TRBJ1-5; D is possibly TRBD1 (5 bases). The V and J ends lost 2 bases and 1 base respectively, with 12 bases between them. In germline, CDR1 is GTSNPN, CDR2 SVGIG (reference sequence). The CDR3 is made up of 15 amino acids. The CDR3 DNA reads TGTGCCTGGAGTAGAGGGGACCTAAGCAATCAGCCCCAGCATTTT. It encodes CAWSRGDLSNQPQHF.

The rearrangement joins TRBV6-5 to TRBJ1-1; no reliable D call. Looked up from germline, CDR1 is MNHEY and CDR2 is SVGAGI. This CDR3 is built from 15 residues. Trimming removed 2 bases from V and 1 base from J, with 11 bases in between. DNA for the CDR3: TGTGCCAGCAGTTACCAGCGGGTCCAGAACACTGAAGCTTTCTTT. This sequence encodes CASSYQRVQNTEAFF.

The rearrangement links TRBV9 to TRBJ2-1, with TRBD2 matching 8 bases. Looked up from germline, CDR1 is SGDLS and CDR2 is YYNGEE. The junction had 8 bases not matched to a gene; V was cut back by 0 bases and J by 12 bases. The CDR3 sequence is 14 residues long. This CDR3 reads CASSVEAGVGTQFF. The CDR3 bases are TGTGCCAGCAGCGTAGAAGCGGGAGTAGGGACGCAGTTCTTC.

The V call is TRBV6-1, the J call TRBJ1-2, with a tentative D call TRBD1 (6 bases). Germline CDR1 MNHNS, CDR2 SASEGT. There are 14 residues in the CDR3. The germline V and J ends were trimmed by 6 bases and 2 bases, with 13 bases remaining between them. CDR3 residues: CASSEPGQNYGYTF. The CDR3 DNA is TGTGCCAGCAGCGAGCCAGGACAGAACTATGGCTACACCTTC.

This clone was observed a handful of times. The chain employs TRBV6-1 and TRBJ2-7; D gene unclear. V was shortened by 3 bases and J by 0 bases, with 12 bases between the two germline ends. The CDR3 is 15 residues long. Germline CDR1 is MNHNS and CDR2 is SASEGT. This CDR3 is CASSDVGSFSYEQYF. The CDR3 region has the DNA TGTGCCAGCAGTGACGTGGGAAGCTTCTCCTACGAGCAGTACTTC.

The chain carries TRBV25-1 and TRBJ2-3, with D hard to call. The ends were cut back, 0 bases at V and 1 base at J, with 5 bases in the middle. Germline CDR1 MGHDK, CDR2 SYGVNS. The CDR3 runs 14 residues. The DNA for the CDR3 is TGTGCCAGCAGTGAATATGAGGGCACAGATACGCAGTATTTT. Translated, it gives CASSEYEGTDTQYF.